Shown below are 4 T cell receptor beta chains from a single sample sequenced in a study of cytotoxic CD8 clonotypes in ibrutinib-treated CLL. The data were produced by immunoSEQ multiplex PCR, yet TCRdb's version contains in-frame clones alone and is incomplete. The table records some 140,000 clones, around four fifths of them present only once. The material was PBMCs, obtained after 24 months of ibrutinib treatment. The receptor source for this set is a human donor with chronic lymphocytic leukemia.

This chain uses TRBV9 with TRBJ2-3; D is unclear. The CDR3 spans 14 residues. Trimming shortened V by 3 bases and J by 3 bases, and 11 bases separated the two germline ends. CDR1 and CDR2 (germline): SGDLS, YYNGEE. CDR3 DNA: TGTGCCAGCAGCGGAGAGACTGGAACAGATACGCAGTATTTT. Its translation: CASSGETGTDTQYF.

The J gene is TRBJ1-1, the V gene TRBV2; 11 bases match TRBD1. The trim removed 10 bases at V and 4 bases at J, leaving 5 bases unmatched. This CDR3 spans 13 amino acids. The germline V gene encodes CDR1 SNHLY and CDR2 FYNNEI. In DNA, the CDR3 is TGTGCCACCCGGGACAGGGGGACCACTGAAGCTTTCTTT. As protein: CATRDRGTTEAFF.

The rearrangement uses TRBV5-1 and TRBJ2-6; D not certain. This CDR3 comprises 16 residues. Germline lookup yields CDR1 SGHRS and CDR2 YFSETQ. The V gene lost 1 base and the J gene lost 0 bases, with 8 bases spanning the gap. The CDR3 region is CASSLIGFSGANVLTF. CDR3 DNA sequence: TGCGCCAGCAGCTTGATAGGGTTCTCTGGGGCCAACGTCCTGACTTTC.

The chain recombines TRBV5-4 with TRBJ2-7; a possible D gene is TRBD1 (5 bases). V shed 4 bases and J shed 1 base, with 15 bases lying between them. CDR3 size: 15 residues. The germline V gene has CDR1 SGHNT and CDR2 YYREEE (reference sequence). CDR3: CASSPFGAGSYEQYF. DNA of the CDR3: TGTGCCAGCAGCCCTTTTGGGGCAGGGTCCTACGAGCAGTACTTC.